This T cell receptor (beta chain) was found in a study of siplizumab effects on memory and regulatory T cells. Notes on this clone: Its antigen is currently unknown.

General study results and limits: Sequences that were alloreactive and traceable to unstimulated CD4+ memory cells were significantly reduced by siplizumab. Assignment to unstimulated subsets succeeded for only a minor fraction of the alloreactive clones. Naive T cells apparently outstripped memory cells in diversity and seemed major alloresponse contributors.

TCRdb's table, derived via immunoSEQ multiplex PCR, lists solely in-frame clones and lacks some. The table records about 100,000 clones, about 94% of them present only once. This TCR came from a human donor in good health. Sample: non-Treg CD4+ T cells sorted from blood.

As DNA, the CDR3 is TGTGCCAGCAGTCGAGGGGACGCCCACACAGATACGCAGTATTTT. Its translation is CASSRGDAHTDTQYF. The V gene is TRBV11-2, the J gene TRBJ2-3; D is possibly TRBD1 or TRBD2 (5 bases each). The V gene's germline CDR1 is SGHAT and CDR2 FQNNGV. V lost 6 bases and J 2 bases, leaving 15 bases between the germline ends. The CDR3 totals 15 residues.